This T cell receptor beta chain was sequenced for a study of T-cell reconstitution after alpha-beta-depleted transplantation in children. Unique molecular identifiers were built into the TCRbeta library. Each CDR3 protein is one row after TCRdb ran MiXCR on the PCR reads. This sample yields around 360,000 distinct CDR3 sequences, of which 10% are seen a single time; less than 2.5% belongs to the top ten. The source was PBMCs from the stem cell graft donor, collected from the stem cell graft. This clonotype was sampled from a human donor who donated a stem cell graft to a child with acute lymphoblastic leukemia.

The CDR3 loop reads CASTPRGSYNEQFF. The CDR3 region has the DNA TGTGCCAGCACCCCAAGGGGATCTTACAATGAGCAGTTCTTC. The rearrangement joins TRBV7-8 to TRBJ2-1, with D tentatively TRBD1 (5 bases). V lost 7 bases and J 4 bases, leaving 14 bases between the germline ends. The germline CDR1 and CDR2 sequences are SGHVS and FQNEAQ. CDR3 length: 14 amino acids. The full variable domain, completed using reference TRBV7-8 and TRBJ2-1, is GAGVSQSPRYKVAKRGQDVALRCDPISGHVSLFWYQQALGQGPEFLTYFQNEAQLDKSGLPSDRFFAERPEGSVSTLKIQRTQQEDSAVYLCASTPRGSYNEQFFGPGTRLTVL.